This T cell receptor (beta chain) is from a study of CD8+CD57+ T cells in acquired aplastic anemia. The CDR3 consists of 16 residues. Trimming took 3 bases from V and 0 from J, leaving 15 bases between them. The TCR beta profiling, which covered VDJ combination and CDR3 sequence, was carried out using genomic DNA as the template. MiXCR was run by TCRdb on the reads, yielding one entry per CDR3 protein. Of fewer than 200,000 distinct CDR3 sequences in the sample, roughly 63% are singletons; the top ten hold 35% to 50%. On this clonotype itself: Its antigen is not identified.

Overall study findings and caveats: Some 30 was the count of CD8+ CDR3 sequences that patients shared with controls. Patients and healthy controls showed no significant CD8+ Simpson's diversity difference.

Sequences were obtained from sorted CD4+, CD8+, or CD8+CD57+ T cells (not recorded which) from PBMCs. The chain recombines TRBV12-3 or TRBV12-4 with TRBJ2-7; tentatively, D is TRBD2 (6 bases). The source is a human donor in good health. The DNA for the CDR3 is TGTGCCAGCAGTTTGCGGGGCCAGGGCCTCTCCTACGAGCAGTACTTC. Translated, it gives CASSLRGQGLSYEQYF.